The source of this T cell receptor beta chain is a study of shared clonotypes between healthy human individuals. The V end lost 3 bases, the J end lost 4 bases, and 13 bases lay between the germline ends. Germline V lookup: CDR1 SNHLY, CDR2 FYNNEI. This CDR3 contains 15 residues. The authors' processing: For the immunoSEQ data, sequences were junction-only without quality scores, so filtering differed. TCRdb's table, derived via immunoSEQ multiplex PCR, lists solely in-frame clones and lacks some. The DNA was the basis for D and trimming; V, J and clone size are from that table. The sample lists some 1,100,000 clones, approximately 80% occurring once. For this clone: Its antigen is currently unknown.

It was into CD45RA+ naive and CD45RA-negative memory subsets that the CD4+ cells were split. Overall study findings and caveats: Only blood was sampled, and tissue TCR repertoires likely differ from blood ones.

The sequencing input was memory CD4+ T cells from PBMCs. Subset: CD45RA-negative fraction. The source is a man aged 18 to 30 in good health. Some clones in this sample may be carry-over from other donors' samples. The V and J genes are TRBV2 and TRBJ2-1; D is unresolved. CDR3 DNA sequence: TGTGCCAGCAGTGATTTTGAGGCGGTGTACAATGAGCAGTTCTTC. Its translation: CASSDFEAVYNEQFF.